This passage covers 28 T cell receptor beta chains from one sample sequenced in a study of blood T cell repertoires in COVID-19. Sequencing was performed with immunoSEQ multiplex PCR; in TCRdb, only in-frame clones are kept and a portion is missing. The sample carries roughly 92,000 clones, around 86% recorded once. The sequencing sample was made of peripheral blood. The receptors here all came from a middle-aged man with acute or convalescent COVID-19.

This clone was seen once. V and J are TRBV4-1 and TRBJ1-1; 7 nucleotides align to TRBD1. The CDR3 runs to 11 residues. CDR1 MGHRA and CDR2 YSYEKL come from the germline V gene. The J segment lost 7 bases and the V segment lost 5 bases, leaving 1 base of the junction unmatched. The chain's CDR3 is CASSSGGEAFF. CDR3 DNA: TGCGCCAGCAGCTCAGGGGGTGAAGCTTTCTTT.

The chain employs TRBV6-5 and TRBJ2-1, with TRBD2 matching over 11 bases. The ends lost 2 bases at V and 7 bases at J; junction bases unmatched: 7. The CDR3 runs 16 residues. From germline, CDR1 is MNHEY and CDR2 SVGAGI. CDR3 nucleotide sequence: TGTGCCAGCAGTTACGGGGGTCTAGCGGGAGGTAATGAGCAGTTCTTC. Translating gives CASSYGGLAGGNEQFF.

J is TRBJ2-3 and V is TRBV4-1; possibly TRBD1 for D (5 bases). This CDR3 has 17 residues. Germline CDR1 MGHRA, CDR2 YSYEKL. The V gene lost 0 bases and the J gene lost 0 bases, with 13 bases spanning the gap. The CDR3 DNA reads as TGCGCCAGCAGCCAAGATCAGGGATACGAGAGCACAGATACGCAGTATTTT. Protein product: CASSQDQGYESTDTQYF.

V gene TRBV2 combines with J gene TRBJ2-2; 9 nucleotides match TRBD2. Germline V gives CDR1 SNHLY, CDR2 FYNNEI. CDR3 size: 16 residues. J gave up 3 bases and V 3 bases, and 5 bases lay outside the gene matches. For the CDR3, the DNA is TGTGCCAGCAGTGAGAAGGGACTAGCCTACACCGGGGAGCTGTTTTTT. This encodes CASSEKGLAYTGELFF.

This clone was detected a few times. The chain employs TRBV9 and TRBJ1-1; no definite D call. Trimming shortened V by 1 base and J by 3 bases, and 10 bases separated the two germline ends. CDR1 SGDLS and CDR2 YYNGEE come from the germline V gene. The CDR3 contains 14 residues. CDR3 sequence: CASSVSVVDTEAFF. The CDR3 nucleotides read TGTGCCAGCAGCGTAAGCGTAGTCGACACTGAAGCTTTCTTT. The entire variable domain, with the rest obtained from reference TRBV9 and TRBJ1-1, is as follows: DSGVTQTPKHLITATGQRVTLRCSPRSGDLSVYWYQQSLDQGLQFLIQYYNGEERAKGNILERFSAQQFPDLHSELNLSSLELGDSALYFCASSVSVVDTEAFFGQGTRLTVV.

The chain has TRBV6-5 and TRBJ1-1; 9 bases map to TRBD1. Trimming took 5 bases from V and 6 from J; bases not matched to a gene: 7. This CDR3 is 14 amino acids long. Looked up from germline, CDR1 is MNHEY and CDR2 is SVGAGI. The CDR3 region is CASSRQGVGSEAFF. CDR3 in DNA: TGTGCCAGCAGTCGACAGGGGGTCGGCTCTGAAGCTTTCTTT.

The chain links TRBV12-3 or TRBV12-4 to TRBJ2-7; TRBD1 aligns across 9 bases. This CDR3 contains 12 residues. J lost 5 bases, V lost 6 bases, and 2 bases had no gene match. CDR3 nucleotides: TGTGCCAGCAGGACAGGGGGGAACGAGCAGTACTTC. This gives the protein CASRTGGNEQYF.

V is TRBV27 and J is TRBJ1-2; TRBD1 is a possible D gene (5 bases). CDR1 and CDR2 from the germline V gene are MNHEY and SMNVEV (reference sequence). Deletions cut 0 bases from V and 8 bases from J, with 19 bases between. The CDR3 length is 16 residues. CDR3 coding DNA: TGTGCCAGCAGTTTATCGAGGGGAGGCCTCCCGGCGGGCTACACCTTC. It codes for CASSLSRGGLPAGYTF.

This clone appeared once. The CDR3 is CASSLYGASGHTGYGYTF. CDR3 sequence (DNA): TGTGCCAGCAGCTTGTACGGGGCGAGCGGGCATACGGGCTATGGCTACACCTTC. The genes are TRBV5-6 and TRBJ1-2, with TRBD1 as a possible D gene (5 bases). The CDR3 length is 18 residues. V was clipped by 1 base and J by 4 bases, with 23 bases between them. Germline CDR1 and CDR2: SGHDT and YYEEEE.

The rearrangement joins TRBV5-4 to TRBJ1-2; D is unresolved. Germline V gene sequence: CDR1 SGHNT, CDR2 YYREEE (reference sequence). This CDR3 is 16 amino acids long. The V end lost 0 bases, the J end lost 6 bases, and 18 bases lay between the germline ends. The CDR3 is CASSLGGLSVSNGYTF. In nucleotides, the CDR3 is TGTGCCAGCAGCTTGGGTGGACTCTCCGTCAGTAATGGCTACACCTTC.

The CDR3 loop is CASSAPESPYSNEQFF. In DNA, the CDR3 is TGTGCCAGCAGCGCTCCGGAGAGCCCCTACTCCAATGAGCAGTTCTTC. The chain carries TRBV9 and TRBJ2-1; D not resolved. The ends were cut back, 3 bases at V and 6 bases at J, with 19 bases in the middle. Germline V CDR1 and CDR2: SGDLS, YYNGEE. CDR3 length equals 16 residues.

The chain links TRBV5-6 to TRBJ1-2; the match to TRBD1 covers 7 bases. The CDR3 is 13 amino acids. Germline values: CDR1 SGHDT, CDR2 YYEEEE. With 1 base clipped from V and 6 bases from J, the junction kept 3 bases outside the gene matches. The CDR3 coding sequence is TGTGCCAGCAGCTTGCCCCAGGGGGATGGCTACACCTTC. Residues: CASSLPQGDGYTF. Full variable domain (outside the CDR3, taken from reference TRBV5-6 and TRBJ1-2): DAGVTQSPTHLIKTRGQQVTLRCSPKSGHDTVSWYQQALGQGPQFIFQYYEEEERQRGNFPDRFSGHQFPNYSSELNVNALLLGDSALYLCASSLPQGDGYTFGSGTRLTVV.

V is TRBV5-6 and J is TRBJ1-6; 10 nucleotides line up with TRBD1. The CDR3 consists of 16 residues. The V gene's germline CDR1 is SGHDT and CDR2 YYEEEE. With 4 bases clipped from V and 7 bases from J, the junction kept 8 bases outside the gene matches. This CDR3 is CASSTGTGDWNSPLHF. Here the CDR3 DNA reads TGTGCCAGCAGCACCGGGACAGGGGATTGGAATTCACCCCTCCACTTT. Full variable domain (rest looked up from reference TRBV5-6 and TRBJ1-6): DAGVTQSPTHLIKTRGQQVTLRCSPKSGHDTVSWYQQALGQGPQFIFQYYEEEERQRGNFPDRFSGHQFPNYSSELNVNALLLGDSALYLCASSTGTGDWNSPLHFGNGTRLTVT.

The chain has TRBV5-6 and TRBJ1-3; TRBD1 might be the D (5 bases). CDR1 and CDR2 (germline): SGHDT, YYEEEE. The CDR3 covers 13 residues. V was cut by 5 bases and J by 2 bases, with 8 bases left in between. The CDR3 spells CASSADTGNTIYF. The CDR3 DNA follows: TGTGCCAGCAGTGCGGACACTGGAAACACCATATATTTT.

The chain combines TRBV7-3 with TRBJ2-1, with 15 bases identical to TRBD2. J gave up 8 bases and V 4 bases, and 6 bases lay outside the gene matches. This CDR3 is built from 16 residues. Germline loops: CDR1 SGHTA, CDR2 FQGTGA. The CDR3 DNA reads TGTGCCAGCAGCTATTCCGGGACTAGCGGGAGGTATGAGCAGTTCTTC. It specifies CASSYSGTSGRYEQFF.

The chain links TRBV25-1 to TRBJ2-1, with D possibly being TRBD2 (5 bases). V shed 2 bases and J shed 12 bases, with 17 bases lying between them. This CDR3 comprises 14 residues. The germline CDR1 and CDR2 sequences are MGHDK and SYGVNS. The CDR3 DNA follows: TGTGCCAGCAGTGAAGCACCAGGAGGCTTAGGGCAGTTCTTC. Amino acids: CASSEAPGGLGQFF.

The chain links TRBV28 to TRBJ2-7; 13 bases are shared with TRBD2. The CDR3 is 15 residues long. The V and J ends lost 6 bases and 0 bases, in that order; junction bases with no gene match: 2. Germline assignment: CDR1 MDHEN and CDR2 SYDVKM. CDR3 DNA sequence: TGTGCCAGCAGACGGACTAGCGGGAGCTCCTACGAGCAGTACTTC. Translation gives CASRRTSGSSYEQYF. Filled out from reference TRBV28 and TRBJ2-7, the complete variable domain reads DVKVTQSSRYLVKRTGEKVFLECVQDMDHENMFWYRQDPGLGLRLIYFSYDVKMKEKGDIPEGYSVSREKKERFSLILESASTNQTSMYLCASRRTSGSSYEQYFGPGTRLTVT.

The rearrangement links TRBV7-6 to TRBJ2-3; D perhaps matches TRBD2 (5 bases). Per the germline V gene, CDR1 is SGHVS and CDR2 is FNYEAQ. Trimming removed 5 bases at V and 5 bases at J, with 17 bases between. The CDR3 covers 15 residues. DNA for the CDR3: TGTGCCAGCAGCCTTTCCGGGGTGGGGTTAGATACGCAGTATTTT. Translating gives CASSLSGVGLDTQYF. The full variable domain, completed using reference TRBV7-6 and TRBJ2-3, is GAGVSQSPRYKVTKRGQDVALRCDPISGHVSLYWYRQALGQGPEFLTYFNYEAQQDKSGLPNDRFSAERPEGSISTLTIQRTEQRDSAMYRCASSLSGVGLDTQYFGPGTRLTVL.

This rearrangement joins TRBV5-4 to TRBJ1-2, with a weak D call TRBD1 (6 bases). Germline CDR1 is SGHNT and CDR2 is YYREEE (reference sequence). Trimming removed 4 bases from V and 0 bases from J, with 13 bases in between. The CDR3 has 15 residues. The CDR3 DNA reads TGTGCCAGCAGCGTCAGACAGGCCGCTAACTATGGCTACACCTTC. It specifies CASSVRQAANYGYTF.

The chain links TRBV18 to TRBJ2-7, with a tentative D call TRBD2 (5 bases). Germline CDR1 reads KGHSH; CDR2 reads LQKENI. The CDR3 is 18 residues long. V dropped 3 bases and J dropped 0 bases, with 21 bases sitting between them. CDR3 DNA sequence: TGTGCCAGCTCACCGCCGGCGGGTCAAGGTCCGAGCTCCTACGAGCAGTACTTC. As protein: CASSPPAGQGPSSYEQYF.

V is TRBV3-1 (or the pseudogene TRBV3-2) and J is TRBJ2-1; 10 nucleotides align to TRBD2. This CDR3 contains 14 residues. V shed 5 bases, J shed 5 bases, and the junction held 3 bases outside the gene matches. In germline, CDR1 is LGHDT, CDR2 YNNKEL (reference sequence). As DNA, the CDR3 is TGTGCCAGCAGCTTTAGCGGGAGGCACAATGAGCAGTTCTTC. Translated, it gives CASSFSGRHNEQFF.

The chain couples TRBV27 to TRBJ1-5; D call uncertain. CDR1 and CDR2 (germline): MNHEY, SMNVEV (reference sequence). CDR3 length equals 16 residues. V lost 5 bases and J 1 base, leaving 15 bases between the germline ends. This chain's CDR3 is CASSPGGSGSNQPQHF. In DNA, the CDR3 is TGTGCCAGCAGTCCCGGAGGGAGCGGGAGCAATCAGCCCCAGCATTTT.

The chain joins TRBV19 to TRBJ1-1; maybe TRBD1 (5 bases). In germline, CDR1 is LNHDA, CDR2 SQIVND (reference sequence). The CDR3 covers 13 residues. Trimming left V 0 bases short and J 5 bases short, with 7 bases between. The chain's CDR3 is CASSIEGETEAFF. CDR3 in DNA: TGTGCCAGTAGTATAGAAGGGGAAACTGAAGCTTTCTTT.

The V gene is TRBV19, the J gene TRBJ1-1; D unresolved. The CDR3 has 12 residues. V was clipped by 2 bases and J by 5 bases, with 6 bases between them. Per the germline V gene, CDR1 is LNHDA and CDR2 is SQIVND (reference sequence). In DNA form, the CDR3 reads TGTGCCAGTAGTATATCTACGACTGAAGCTTTCTTT. Translation: CASSISTTEAFF. The entire variable domain, with the rest obtained from reference TRBV19 and TRBJ1-1, is as follows: DGGITQSPKYLFRKEGQNVTLSCEQNLNHDAMYWYRQDPGQGLRLIYYSQIVNDFQKGDIAEGYSVSREKKESFPLTVTSAQKNPTAFYLCASSISTTEAFFGQGTRLTVV.

CDR3 sequence: CASSLGGLGGYTF. Written as DNA, the CDR3 is TGTGCCAGCAGCTTGGGCGGATTAGGTGGCTACACCTTC. The chain uses TRBV5-5 and TRBJ1-2; D is uncertain. V was cut by 0 bases and J by 7 bases, with 10 bases left in between. Looked up from germline, CDR1 is SGHKS and CDR2 is YYEKEE (reference sequence). The CDR3 contains 13 residues.

The chain uses TRBV16 and TRBJ2-1, with TRBD1 as a possible D gene (6 bases). This CDR3 is 12 amino acids long. Germline assignment: CDR1 KGHSY and CDR2 FQNENV. V shed 0 bases and J shed 12 bases, with 9 bases lying between them. The CDR3 here is CASSQSGAPQFF. The CDR3, as DNA: TGTGCCAGCAGCCAATCGGGGGCACCGCAGTTCTTC.

The chain couples TRBV10-1 to TRBJ2-4, with D uncertain. Trimming cost V 2 bases and J 0 bases, with 11 bases left between them. The CDR3 contains 16 residues. The germline CDR1 and CDR2 sequences are WNHNN and SYGVQD (reference sequence). CDR3 in amino acids: CASSEERMGAKNIQYF. The CDR3, as DNA: TGCGCCAGCAGTGAGGAGCGAATGGGAGCCAAAAACATTCAGTACTTC.

The chain joins TRBV5-1 to TRBJ2-7, with a possible D match to TRBD1 (6 bases). The CDR3 consists of 14 residues. With 0 bases removed from V and 6 bases from J, the gap between germline ends came to 13 bases. From germline, CDR1 is SGHRS and CDR2 YFSETQ. This chain's CDR3 is CASSLAQGTGEQYF. CDR3 DNA: TGCGCCAGCAGCTTGGCCCAGGGGACGGGCGAGCAGTACTTC.